The present T cell receptor beta chain was sequenced within a study of blood T cells in healthy people across ages. Findings of the study overall: It was found that TCR beta diversity correlated strongly with the percentage of naive T cells.

This clonotype was seen more than once but under ten times. The antigen remains undetermined. Germline values: CDR1 LGHNA, CDR2 YNFKEQ. This CDR3 contains 16 residues. The J segment lost 5 bases and the V segment lost 0 bases, leaving 7 bases of the junction unmatched. The use of a sample-barcoded 5' primer and a J-beta primer mix characterized a second PCR of roughly 7 to 11 cycles. TCRdb ran MiXCR on the 5' RACE reads and lists one entry per CDR3 protein. The data hold 1.5 million to 2 million distinct CDR3 sequences, with roughly two fifths observed a single time. The gene calls are TRBV4-2 and TRBJ2-5; 9 bases agree with TRBD2. Sequenced input: blood. This receptor was identified in a human donor in good health. The CDR3 loop reads CASSQDRRGGRETQYF. The CDR3 DNA follows: TGTGCCAGCAGCCAAGATCGGCGGGGGGGCCGGGAGACCCAGTACTTC.